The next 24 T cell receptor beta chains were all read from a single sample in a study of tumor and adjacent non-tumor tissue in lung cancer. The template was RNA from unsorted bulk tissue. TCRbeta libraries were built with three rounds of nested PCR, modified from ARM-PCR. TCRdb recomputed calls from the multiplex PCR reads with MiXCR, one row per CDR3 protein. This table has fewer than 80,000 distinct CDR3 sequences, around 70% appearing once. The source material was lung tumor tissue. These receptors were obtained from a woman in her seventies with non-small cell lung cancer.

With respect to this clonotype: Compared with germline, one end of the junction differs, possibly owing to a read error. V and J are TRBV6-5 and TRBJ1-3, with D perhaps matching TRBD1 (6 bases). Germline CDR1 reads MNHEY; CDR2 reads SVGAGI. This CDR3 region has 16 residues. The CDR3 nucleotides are TGTGTCAGCAGTCCATCCGCGGACAGCTCTGGAAACACCATATATTTT. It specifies CVSSPSADSSGNTIYF.

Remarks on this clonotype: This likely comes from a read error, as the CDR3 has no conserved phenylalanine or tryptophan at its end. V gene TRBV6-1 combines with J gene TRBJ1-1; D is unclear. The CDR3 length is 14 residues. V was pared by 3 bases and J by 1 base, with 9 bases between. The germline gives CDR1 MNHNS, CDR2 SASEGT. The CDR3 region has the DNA TGTGCCAGCAGTGATTCTGTCCGGAACACTGAAGCTTTCTTA. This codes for CASSDSVRNTEAFL.

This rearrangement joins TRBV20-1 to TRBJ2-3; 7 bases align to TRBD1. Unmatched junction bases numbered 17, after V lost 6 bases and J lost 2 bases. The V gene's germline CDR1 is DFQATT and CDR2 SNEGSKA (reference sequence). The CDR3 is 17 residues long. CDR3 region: CSAPPWTGDPNTDTQYF. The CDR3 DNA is TGCAGTGCGCCTCCTTGGACAGGAGATCCCAACACAGATACGCAGTATTTT.

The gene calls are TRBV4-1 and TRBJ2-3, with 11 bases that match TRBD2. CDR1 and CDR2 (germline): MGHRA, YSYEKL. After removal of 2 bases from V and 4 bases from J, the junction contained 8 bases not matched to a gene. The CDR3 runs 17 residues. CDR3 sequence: CASSQCGVAGGADTQYF. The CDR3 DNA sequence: TGCGCCAGCAGCCAATGTGGAGTAGCGGGAGGGGCAGATACGCAGTATTTT.

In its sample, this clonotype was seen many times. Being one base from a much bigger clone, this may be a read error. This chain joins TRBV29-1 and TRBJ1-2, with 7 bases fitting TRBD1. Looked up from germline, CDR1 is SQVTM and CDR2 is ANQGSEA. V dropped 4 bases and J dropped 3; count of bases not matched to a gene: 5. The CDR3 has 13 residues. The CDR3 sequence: CSVGGTGDYGYTF. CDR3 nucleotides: TGCAGCGTTGGGGGTACAGGGGACTATGGCTACACCTTC.

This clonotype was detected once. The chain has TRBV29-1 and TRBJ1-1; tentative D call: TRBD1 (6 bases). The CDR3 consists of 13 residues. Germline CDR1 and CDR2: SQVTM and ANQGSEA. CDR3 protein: CGAEGSPGAEAFF. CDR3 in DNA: TGCGGCGCTGAAGGTTCACCGGGGGCGGAAGCTTTCTTT.

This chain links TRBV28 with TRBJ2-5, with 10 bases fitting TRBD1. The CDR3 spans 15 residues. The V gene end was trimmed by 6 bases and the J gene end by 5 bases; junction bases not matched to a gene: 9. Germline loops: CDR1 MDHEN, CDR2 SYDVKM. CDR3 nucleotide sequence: TGTGCCAGCAGGGCCCGGGACAGGGGATCGGAGACCCAGTACTTC. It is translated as CASRARDRGSETQYF.

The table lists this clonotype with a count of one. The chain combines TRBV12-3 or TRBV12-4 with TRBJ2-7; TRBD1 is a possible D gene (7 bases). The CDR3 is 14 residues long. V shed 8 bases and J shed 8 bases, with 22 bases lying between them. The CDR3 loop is CASGRRDSLHKQYF. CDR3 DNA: TGTGCCAGCGGTAGGCGGGACAGCCTCCACAAGCAGTACTTC.

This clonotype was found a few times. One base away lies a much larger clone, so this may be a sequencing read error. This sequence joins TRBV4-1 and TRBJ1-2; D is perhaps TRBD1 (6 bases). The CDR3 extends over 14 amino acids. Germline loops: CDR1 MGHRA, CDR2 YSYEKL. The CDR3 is CASTRQAPNHGYTF. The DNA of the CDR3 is TGCGCCAGCACGCGACAGGCTCCTAACCATGGCTACACCTTC.

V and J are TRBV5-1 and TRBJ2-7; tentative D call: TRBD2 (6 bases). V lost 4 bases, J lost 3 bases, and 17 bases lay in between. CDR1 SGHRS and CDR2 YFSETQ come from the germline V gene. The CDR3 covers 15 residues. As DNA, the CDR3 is TGCGCCAGCAGCCCCCGACTAGACGTATACTACGAGCAGTACTTC. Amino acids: CASSPRLDVYYEQYF.

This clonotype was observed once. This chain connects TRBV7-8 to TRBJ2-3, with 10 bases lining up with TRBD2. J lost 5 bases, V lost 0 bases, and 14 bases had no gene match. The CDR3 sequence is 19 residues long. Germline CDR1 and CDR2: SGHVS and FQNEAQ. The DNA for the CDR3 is TGTGCCAGCAGCTTAGCACAAGGACTAGCGGAAAGGGGCATAGATACGCAGTATTTT. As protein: CASSLAQGLAERGIDTQYF.

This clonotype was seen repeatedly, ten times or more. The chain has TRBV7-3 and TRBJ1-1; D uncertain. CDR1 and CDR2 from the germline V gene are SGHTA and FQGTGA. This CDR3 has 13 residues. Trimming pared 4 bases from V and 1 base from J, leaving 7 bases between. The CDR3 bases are TGTGCCAGCAGCTCCTACACGAACACTGAAGCTTTCTTT. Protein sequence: CASSSYTNTEAFF.

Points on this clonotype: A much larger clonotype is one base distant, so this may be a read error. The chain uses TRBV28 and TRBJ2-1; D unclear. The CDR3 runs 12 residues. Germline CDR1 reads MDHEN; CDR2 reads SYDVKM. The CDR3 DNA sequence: TGTTCCAGCAGTTATTCCTACAATGAGCAGTTCTTC. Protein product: CSSSYSYNEQFF.

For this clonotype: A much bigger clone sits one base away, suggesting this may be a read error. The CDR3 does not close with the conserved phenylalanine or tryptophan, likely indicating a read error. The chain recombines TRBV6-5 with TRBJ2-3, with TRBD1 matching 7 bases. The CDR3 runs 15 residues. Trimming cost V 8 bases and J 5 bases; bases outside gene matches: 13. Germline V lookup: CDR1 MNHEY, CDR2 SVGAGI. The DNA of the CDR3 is TGTGCCAGCGGACCGACCTGGACAGGTTTAGATACGCAGTATTTA. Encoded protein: CASGPTWTGLDTQYL.

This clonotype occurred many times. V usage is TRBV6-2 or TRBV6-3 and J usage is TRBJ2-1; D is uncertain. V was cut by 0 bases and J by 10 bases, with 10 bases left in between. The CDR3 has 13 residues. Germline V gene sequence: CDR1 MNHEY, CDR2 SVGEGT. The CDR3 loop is CASSYSRLIEQFF. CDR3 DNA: TGTGCCAGCAGTTACTCGAGACTCATCGAGCAGTTCTTC.

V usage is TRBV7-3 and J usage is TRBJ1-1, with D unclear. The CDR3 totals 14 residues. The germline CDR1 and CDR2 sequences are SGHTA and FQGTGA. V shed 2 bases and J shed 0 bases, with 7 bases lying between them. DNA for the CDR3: TGTGCCAGCAGCTTAGGGGTTTTGAACACTGAAGCTTTCTTT. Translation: CASSLGVLNTEAFF. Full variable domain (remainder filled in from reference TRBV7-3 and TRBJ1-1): GAGVSQTPSNKVTEKGKYVELRCDPISGHTALYWYRQSLGQGPEFLIYFQGTGAADDSGLPNDRFFAVRPEGSVSTLKIQRTERGDSAVYLCASSLGVLNTEAFFGQGTRLTVV.

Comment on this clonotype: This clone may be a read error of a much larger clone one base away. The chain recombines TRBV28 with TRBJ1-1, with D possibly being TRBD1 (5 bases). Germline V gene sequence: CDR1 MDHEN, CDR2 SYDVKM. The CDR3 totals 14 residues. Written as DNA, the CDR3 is TGTACCAGCCTCCCGGGGGGTATGGGCCTGTTGGGTTTCTTT. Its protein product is CTSLPGGMGLLGFF.

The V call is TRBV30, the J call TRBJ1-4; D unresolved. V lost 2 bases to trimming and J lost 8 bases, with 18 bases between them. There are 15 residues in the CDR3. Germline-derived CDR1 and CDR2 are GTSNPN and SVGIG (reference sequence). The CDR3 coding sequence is TGTGCCTGGAGTTATGGATATGGGGAGTACGAAAAACTGTTTTTT. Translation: CAWSYGYGEYEKLFF.

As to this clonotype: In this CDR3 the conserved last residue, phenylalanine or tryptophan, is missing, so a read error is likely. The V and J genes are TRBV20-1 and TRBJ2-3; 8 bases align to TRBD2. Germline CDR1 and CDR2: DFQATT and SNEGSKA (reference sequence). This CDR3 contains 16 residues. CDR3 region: CNARVAGGIGTDTQYV. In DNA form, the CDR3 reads TGCAATGCTAGAGTTGCGGGAGGCATCGGCACAGATACGCAGTATGTT.

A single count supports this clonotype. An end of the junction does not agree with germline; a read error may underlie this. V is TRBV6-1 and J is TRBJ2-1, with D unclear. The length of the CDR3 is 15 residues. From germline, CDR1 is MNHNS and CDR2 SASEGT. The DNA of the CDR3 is TGTGTCAGCAGAGGCAGCGAGAGCTCCTACAATGAGCAGTTCTTC. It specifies CVSRGSESSYNEQFF.

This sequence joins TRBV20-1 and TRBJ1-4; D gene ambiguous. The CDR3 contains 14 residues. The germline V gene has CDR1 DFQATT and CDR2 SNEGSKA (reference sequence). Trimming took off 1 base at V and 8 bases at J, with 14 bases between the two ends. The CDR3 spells CSARGPSTQEKLFF. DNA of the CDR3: TGCAGTGCTAGAGGTCCCAGCACCCAGGAAAAACTGTTTTTT.

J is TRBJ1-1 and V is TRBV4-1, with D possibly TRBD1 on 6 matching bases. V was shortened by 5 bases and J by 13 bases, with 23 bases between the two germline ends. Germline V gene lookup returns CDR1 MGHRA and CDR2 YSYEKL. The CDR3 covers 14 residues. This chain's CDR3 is CASSTRTENTGVFF. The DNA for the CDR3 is TGCGCCAGCAGCACTCGGACAGAGAACACTGGAGTTTTCTTT.

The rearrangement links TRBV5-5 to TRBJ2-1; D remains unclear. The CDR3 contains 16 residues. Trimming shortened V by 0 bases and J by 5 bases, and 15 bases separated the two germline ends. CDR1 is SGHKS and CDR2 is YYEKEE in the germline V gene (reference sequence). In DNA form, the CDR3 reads TGTGCCAGCAGCTTGGGTACCAGTCTCCTCCACAATGAGCAGTTCTTC. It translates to CASSLGTSLLHNEQFF.

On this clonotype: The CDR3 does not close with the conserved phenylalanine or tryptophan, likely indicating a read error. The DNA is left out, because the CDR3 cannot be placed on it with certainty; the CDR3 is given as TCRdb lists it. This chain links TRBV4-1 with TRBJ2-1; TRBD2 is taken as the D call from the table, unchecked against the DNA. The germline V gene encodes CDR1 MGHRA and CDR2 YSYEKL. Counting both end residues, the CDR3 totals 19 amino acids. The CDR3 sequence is CASSQDPGSSGTTYNEQFS.